This TCR beta chain was sequenced during a study of cytomegalovirus exposure and HLA in healthy donors. Study-wide findings and caveats: Other equally common chains were less clonally expanded than HLA-associated TCR beta chains, a later analysis showed. The classifier was said to identify cytomegalovirus status with high specificity and sensitivity.

Looked up from germline, CDR1 is LGHNA and CDR2 is YNFKEQ. V lost 3 bases to trimming and J lost 1 base; unmatched junction nucleotides: 12. This CDR3 has 19 residues. About this clone itself: Its matching antigen is unknown.

In the PCR, 60 Vbeta and 13 Jbeta primers were used. Produced via immunoSEQ multiplex PCR; TCRdb's table is partial and in-frame only. The data contain more than 95,000 clones, around 77% of them singletons. The sequenced material came from PBMCs. The chain couples TRBV4-2 to TRBJ2-2; 9 bases line up with TRBD2. The sequence was obtained from a woman aged 40 to 55 in good health and CMV-seropositive. CDR3 in DNA: TGTGCCAGCAGCCATCCTGTTAGCGGGAGTGGGCAGAACACCGGGGAGCTGTTTTTT. Encoded protein: CASSHPVSGSGQNTGELFF.